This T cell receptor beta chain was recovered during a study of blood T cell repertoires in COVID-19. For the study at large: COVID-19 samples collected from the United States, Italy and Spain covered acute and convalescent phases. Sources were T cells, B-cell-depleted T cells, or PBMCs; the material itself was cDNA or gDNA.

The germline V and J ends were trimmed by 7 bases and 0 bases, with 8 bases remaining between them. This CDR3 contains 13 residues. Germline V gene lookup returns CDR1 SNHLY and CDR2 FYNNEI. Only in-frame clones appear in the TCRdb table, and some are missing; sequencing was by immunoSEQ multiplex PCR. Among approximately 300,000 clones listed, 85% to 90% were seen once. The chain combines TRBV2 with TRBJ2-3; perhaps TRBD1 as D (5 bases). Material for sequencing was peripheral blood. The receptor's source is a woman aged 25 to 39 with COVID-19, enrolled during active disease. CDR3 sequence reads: CASTDISTDTQYF. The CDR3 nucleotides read TGTGCCAGCACGGACATTAGCACAGATACGCAGTATTTT.